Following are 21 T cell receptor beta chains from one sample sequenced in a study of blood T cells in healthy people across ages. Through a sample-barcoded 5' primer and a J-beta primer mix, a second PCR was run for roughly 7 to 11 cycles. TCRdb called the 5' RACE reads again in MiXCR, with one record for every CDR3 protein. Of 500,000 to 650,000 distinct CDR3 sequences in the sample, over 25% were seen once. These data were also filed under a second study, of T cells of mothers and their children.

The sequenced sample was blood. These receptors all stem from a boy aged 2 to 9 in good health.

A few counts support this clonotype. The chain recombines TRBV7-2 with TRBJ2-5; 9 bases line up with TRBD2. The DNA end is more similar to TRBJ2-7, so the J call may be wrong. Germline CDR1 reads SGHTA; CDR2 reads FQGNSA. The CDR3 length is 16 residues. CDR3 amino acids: CASSLAVAGGAYEQYF. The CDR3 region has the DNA TGTGCCAGCAGCTTAGCGGTTGCGGGAGGGGCCTACGAGCAGTACTTC.

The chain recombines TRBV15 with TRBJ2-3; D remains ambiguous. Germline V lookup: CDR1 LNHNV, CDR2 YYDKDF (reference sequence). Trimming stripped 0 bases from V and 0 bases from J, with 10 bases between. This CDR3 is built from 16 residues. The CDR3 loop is CATSRDRASSTDTQYF. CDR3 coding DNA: TGTGCCACCAGCAGAGATAGAGCGTCTAGCACAGATACGCAGTATTTT.

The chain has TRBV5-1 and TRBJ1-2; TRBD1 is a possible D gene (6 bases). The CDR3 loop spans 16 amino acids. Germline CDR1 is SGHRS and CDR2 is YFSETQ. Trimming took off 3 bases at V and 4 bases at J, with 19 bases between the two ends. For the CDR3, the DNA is TGCGCCAGCAGCTGGGGACATCAACAGGTGGGCTATGGCTACACCTTC. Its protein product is CASSWGHQQVGYGYTF.

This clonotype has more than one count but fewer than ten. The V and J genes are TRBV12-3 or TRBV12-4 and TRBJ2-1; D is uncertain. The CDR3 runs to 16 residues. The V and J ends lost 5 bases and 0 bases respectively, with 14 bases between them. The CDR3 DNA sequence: TGTGCCAGCAGTCCGCTGCTCTCAAGCTCCTACAATGAGCAGTTCTTC. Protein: CASSPLLSSSYNEQFF.

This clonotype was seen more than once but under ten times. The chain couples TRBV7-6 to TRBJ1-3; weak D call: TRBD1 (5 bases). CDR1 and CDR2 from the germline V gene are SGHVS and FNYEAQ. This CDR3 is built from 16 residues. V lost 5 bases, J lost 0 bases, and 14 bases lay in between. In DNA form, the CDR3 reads TGTGCCAGCAGCCTTCTCGGGGGGAGCTCTGGAAACACCATATATTTT. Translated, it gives CASSLLGGSSGNTIYF.

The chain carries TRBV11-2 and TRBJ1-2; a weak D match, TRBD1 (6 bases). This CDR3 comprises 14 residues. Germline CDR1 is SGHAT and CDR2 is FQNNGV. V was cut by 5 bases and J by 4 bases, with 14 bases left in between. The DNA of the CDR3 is TGTGCCAGCAGCCCTCCGGGACAAGGCTATGGCTACACCTTC. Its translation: CASSPPGQGYGYTF.

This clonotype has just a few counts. Here the CDR3 reads CASSLGGGLNNEQFF. In nucleotides, the CDR3 is TGTGCCAGCAGCTTGGGCGGGGGACTGAACAATGAGCAGTTCTTC. The chain combines TRBV5-4 with TRBJ2-5, with 7 bases lining up with TRBD2. The end of the DNA is better explained by TRBJ2-1, so the J call may be wrong. The CDR3 extends over 15 amino acids. Germline lookup yields CDR1 SGHNT and CDR2 YYREEE (reference sequence).

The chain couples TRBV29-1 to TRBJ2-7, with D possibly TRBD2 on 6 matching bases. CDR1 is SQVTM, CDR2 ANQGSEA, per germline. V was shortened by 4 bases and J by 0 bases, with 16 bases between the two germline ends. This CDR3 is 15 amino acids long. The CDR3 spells CSVVGGVTSSYEQYF. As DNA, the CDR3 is TGCAGCGTTGTGGGGGGAGTGACGAGCTCCTACGAGCAGTACTTC.

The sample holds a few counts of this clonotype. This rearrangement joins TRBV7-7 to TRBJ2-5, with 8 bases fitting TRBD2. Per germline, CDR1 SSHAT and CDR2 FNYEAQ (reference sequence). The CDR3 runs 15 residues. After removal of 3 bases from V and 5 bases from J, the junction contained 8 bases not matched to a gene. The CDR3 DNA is TGTGCCAGCAGCTTGAATAGCGGGATGGTGGAGACCCAGTACTTC. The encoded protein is CASSLNSGMVETQYF.

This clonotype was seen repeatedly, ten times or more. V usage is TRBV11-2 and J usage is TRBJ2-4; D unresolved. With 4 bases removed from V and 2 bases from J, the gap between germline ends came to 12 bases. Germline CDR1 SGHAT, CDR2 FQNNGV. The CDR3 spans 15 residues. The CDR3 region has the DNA TGTGCCAGCAGCTCCCCTAGTGTCCCCAAAAACATTCAGTACTTC. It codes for CASSSPSVPKNIQYF.

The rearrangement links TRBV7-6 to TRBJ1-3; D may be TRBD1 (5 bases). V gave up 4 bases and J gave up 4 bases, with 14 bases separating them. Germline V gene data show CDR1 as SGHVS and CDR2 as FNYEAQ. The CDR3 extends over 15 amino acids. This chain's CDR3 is CASSSQASGGNTIYF. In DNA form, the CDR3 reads TGTGCCAGCAGCTCACAGGCGTCGGGAGGAAACACCATATATTTT. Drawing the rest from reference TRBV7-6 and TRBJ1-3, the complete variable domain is GAGVSQSPRYKVTKRGQDVALRCDPISGHVSLYWYRQALGQGPEFLTYFNYEAQQDKSGLPNDRFSAERPEGSISTLTIQRTEQRDSAMYRCASSSQASGGNTIYFGEGSWLTVV.

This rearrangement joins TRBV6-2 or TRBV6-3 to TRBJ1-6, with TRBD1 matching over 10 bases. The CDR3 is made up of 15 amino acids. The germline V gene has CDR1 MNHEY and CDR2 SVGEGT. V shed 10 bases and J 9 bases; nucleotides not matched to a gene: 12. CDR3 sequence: CATSNDGQGGSPLHF. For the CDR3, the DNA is TGTGCCACCTCGAATGATGGACAGGGGGGTTCACCCCTCCACTTT.

Here the CDR3 DNA reads TGTGCCAGCAGTTACGATCCCCCAGGGGACCGAGTGAATGAGCAGTTCTTC. As protein: CASSYDPPGDRVNEQFF. This chain uses TRBV6-5 with TRBJ2-1, with a possible D match to TRBD1 (6 bases). The CDR3 consists of 17 residues. Per germline, CDR1 MNHEY and CDR2 SVGAGI. V was cut by 2 bases and J by 7 bases, with 21 bases left in between.

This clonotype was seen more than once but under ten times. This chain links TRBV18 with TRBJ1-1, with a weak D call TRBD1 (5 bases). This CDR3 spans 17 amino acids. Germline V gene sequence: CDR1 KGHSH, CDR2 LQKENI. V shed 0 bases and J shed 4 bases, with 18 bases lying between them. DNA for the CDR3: TGTGCCAGCTCACCACCGGGGCAGGACCCACTTCTCACTGAAGCTTTCTTT. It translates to CASSPPGQDPLLTEAFF.

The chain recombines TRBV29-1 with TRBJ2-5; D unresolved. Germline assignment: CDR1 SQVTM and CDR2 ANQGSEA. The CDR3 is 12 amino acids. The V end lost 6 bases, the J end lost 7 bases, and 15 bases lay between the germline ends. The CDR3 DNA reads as TGCAGCGTGTCCGGGCCCCTGGGGACCCAGTACTTC. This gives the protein CSVSGPLGTQYF.

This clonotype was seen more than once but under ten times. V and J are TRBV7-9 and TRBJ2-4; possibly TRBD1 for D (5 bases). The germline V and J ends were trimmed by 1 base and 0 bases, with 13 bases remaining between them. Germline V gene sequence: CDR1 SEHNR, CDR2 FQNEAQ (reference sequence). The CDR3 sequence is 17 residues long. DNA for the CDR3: TGTGCCAGCAGCTTAGAAGGGGTCAGCCTAGCCAAAAACATTCAGTACTTC. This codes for CASSLEGVSLAKNIQYF.

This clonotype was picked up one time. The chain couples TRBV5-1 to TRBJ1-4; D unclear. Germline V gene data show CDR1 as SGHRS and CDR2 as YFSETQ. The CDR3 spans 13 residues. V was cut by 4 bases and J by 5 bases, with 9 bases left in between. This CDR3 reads CASSNIPNEKLFF. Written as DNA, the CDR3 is TGCGCCAGCAGCAATATCCCCAATGAAAAACTGTTTTTT. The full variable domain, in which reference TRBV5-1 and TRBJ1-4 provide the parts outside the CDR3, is KAGVTQTPRYLIKTRGQQVTLSCSPISGHRSVSWYQQTPGQGLQFLFEYFSETQRNKGNFPGRFSGRQFSNSRSEMNVSTLELGDSALYLCASSNIPNEKLFFGSGTQLSVL.

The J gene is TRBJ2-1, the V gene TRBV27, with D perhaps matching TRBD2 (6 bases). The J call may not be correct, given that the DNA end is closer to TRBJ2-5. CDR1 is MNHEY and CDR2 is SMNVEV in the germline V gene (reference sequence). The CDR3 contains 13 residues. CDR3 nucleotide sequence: TGTGCCAGCCAGGGACTGTCCAAGAACACCCAGTACTTC. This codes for CASQGLSKNTQYF.

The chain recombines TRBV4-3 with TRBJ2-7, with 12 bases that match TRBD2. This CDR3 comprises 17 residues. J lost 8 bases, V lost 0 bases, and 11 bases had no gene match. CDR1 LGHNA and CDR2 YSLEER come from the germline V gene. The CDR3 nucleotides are TGCGCCAGCAGCCAAGAGGGTCTAGCGGGAGGGCCCAGTCAGCAGTACTTC. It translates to CASSQEGLAGGPSQQYF.

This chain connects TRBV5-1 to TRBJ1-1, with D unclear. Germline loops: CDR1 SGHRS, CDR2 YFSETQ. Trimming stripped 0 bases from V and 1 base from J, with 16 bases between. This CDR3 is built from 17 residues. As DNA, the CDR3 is TGCGCCAGCAGCTTGGAATACGGATCCAGATCGAACACTGAAGCTTTCTTT. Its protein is CASSLEYGSRSNTEAFF.

As DNA, the CDR3 is TGTGCCAGCAGTGTAGACCGGTTTACTGAAGCTTTCTTT. Protein sequence: CASSVDRFTEAFF. The chain uses TRBV2 and TRBJ1-1; D not certain. CDR3 length: 13 residues. Trimming took 4 bases from V and 5 from J, leaving 11 bases between them. In germline, CDR1 is SNHLY, CDR2 FYNNEI.